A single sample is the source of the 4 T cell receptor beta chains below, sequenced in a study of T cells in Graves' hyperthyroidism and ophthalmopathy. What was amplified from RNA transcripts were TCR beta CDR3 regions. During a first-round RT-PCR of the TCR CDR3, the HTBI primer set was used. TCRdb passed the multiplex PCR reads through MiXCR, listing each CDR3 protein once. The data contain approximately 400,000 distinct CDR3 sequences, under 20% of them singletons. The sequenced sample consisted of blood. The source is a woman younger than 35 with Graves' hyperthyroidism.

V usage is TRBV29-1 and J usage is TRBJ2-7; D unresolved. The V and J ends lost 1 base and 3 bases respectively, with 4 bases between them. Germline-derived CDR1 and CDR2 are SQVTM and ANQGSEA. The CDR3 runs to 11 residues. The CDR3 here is CSVEGNYEQYF. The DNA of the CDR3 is TGCAGCGTTGAAGGTAACTACGAGCAGTACTTC.

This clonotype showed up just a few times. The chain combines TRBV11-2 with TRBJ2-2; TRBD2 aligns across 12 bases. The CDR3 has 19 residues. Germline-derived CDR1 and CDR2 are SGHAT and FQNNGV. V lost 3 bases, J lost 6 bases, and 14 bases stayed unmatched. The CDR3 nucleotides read TGTGCCAGCAGCTTTCTTACCCCGACTAGCGGGGGAGTCCCCGGGGAGCTGTTTTTT. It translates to CASSFLTPTSGGVPGELFF.

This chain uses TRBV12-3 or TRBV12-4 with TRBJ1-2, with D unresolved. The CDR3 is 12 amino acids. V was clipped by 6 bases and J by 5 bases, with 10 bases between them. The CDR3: CASSPGEYGYTF. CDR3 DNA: TGTGCCAGCAGCCCTGGAGAGTATGGCTACACCTTC.

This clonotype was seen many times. The CDR3 DNA sequence: TGTGCCTGGAGTCTCCGAAGGGGACTGAACTATGGCTACACCTTC. Translated: CAWSLRRGLNYGYTF. J is TRBJ1-2 and V is TRBV30, with D possibly TRBD1 on 5 matching bases. Deletions cut 2 bases from V and 2 bases from J, with 15 bases between. The CDR3 has 15 amino acids. In germline, CDR1 is GTSNPN, CDR2 SVGIG (reference sequence).